The clone carrying this T cell receptor beta chain was seen more than once but under ten times. Its matching antigen is unknown. This entry comes from a study of T cells in localized non-small cell lung cancer. Study-wide results and limits: There were a median about 53 of the top 100 tumor clones appearing in adjacent lung. Sequencing, confined to only one tumor region, leaves heterogeneity possible. Among the tissues sampled, uninvolved adjacent lung had the highest T cell clonality, above tumor.

Deletions cut 7 bases from V and 2 bases from J, with 15 bases between. Germline V CDR1 and CDR2: MNHEY, SMNVEV (reference sequence). The CDR3 spans 14 residues. The method was immunoSEQ multiplex PCR; TCRdb's version includes in-frame clones alone and lacks a portion of them. The sample includes about 33,000 clones, 90% of them seen just once. The TCR originated in a man between 40 and 75 years old with stage I lung adenocarcinoma. The specimen was peripheral blood, collected before any cancer treatment. V gene TRBV27 combines with J gene TRBJ2-7; D uncertain. As DNA, the CDR3 is TGTGCCAGCACACCCCACCCGGCAGCCTACGAGCAGTACTTC. Protein: CASTPHPAAYEQYF.